What follows is one TCR beta chain and its context. Its specificity is unknown. This specimen belongs to a study of cytomegalovirus exposure and HLA in healthy donors. The germline CDR1 and CDR2 sequences are MGHRA and YSYEKL. The V and J ends lost 1 base and 5 bases respectively, with 14 bases between them. This CDR3 has 15 amino acids. With 60 Vbeta and 13 Jbeta primers, the PCR was carried out. TCRdb keeps only in-frame clones here, not all; method: immunoSEQ multiplex PCR. Recorded for this sample: 90,000 to 120,000 clones. Study-wide points: No immune exposure information besides CMV serostatus was available.

The V and J genes are TRBV4-1 and TRBJ2-5, with D maybe TRBD2 (6 bases). Sequencing was performed on PBMCs. The receptor was derived from a man aged 45-60 years in good health and CMV-seronegative. The CDR3 nucleotides read TGCGCCAGCAGCCAAGGCCCGGGGGTGCGGGAGACCCAGTACTTC. This codes for CASSQGPGVRETQYF.